This entry concerns a single T cell receptor beta chain. The antigen this receptor binds is unknown. It has no much larger one-base neighbor in the sample; base qualities were not kept. The sample is drawn from a study of graft-versus-host responses after intestinal transplantation (dated by TCRdb to the early 2020s). General notes on the study: Recipients received multivisceral, liver-intestinal, or isolated intestinal transplants. The cohort enrolled 20 to 30 intestinal transplant recipients including one retransplant, and 3 patients lacking pretransplant specimens were excluded. Every recipient was given anti-thymocyte globulin induction, followed by about three years of maintenance tacrolimus and steroids. After intestinal transplantation, graft-versus-host and host-versus-graft alloreactive T cell clones were followed in the graft, circulation and bone marrow using bulk TCR-beta CDR3 sequencing. Alloreactive clones were identified by sequencing pre-transplant mixed lymphocyte reaction products and comparing them with unstimulated pre-transplant donor and recipient T cells. A peak of at least 4% donor T cells among recipient peripheral blood mononuclear cells was the definition used for donor T cell macrochimerism. Instead of going to the commercial service, samples from a few later patients were sequenced in-house on an Illumina MiSeq and processed with MiXCR. Beyond this particular receptor, the publication reports: Patients with donor T cell macrochimerism had high GvH to HvG T cell clonal ratios in their allografts. Peak levels of circulating GvH clones were associated with declines in HvG clones early after transplant. The relatively low number and heterogeneity of intestinal transplant patients limited the conclusions. GvH clones were detected in recipient bone marrow, and some appeared earlier in ileal mucosa or blood, consistent with an intestinal mucosal origin.

The CDR3, from cysteine to phenylalanine, totals 16 residues. Here the CDR3 DNA is all that survives: 48 bases in frame from base 1. The trim is 4 bases for V and 2 bases for J, with a gap of 15 bases between the germline ends. The germline V gene provides CDR1 LGHNT and CDR2 FRNRAP. The intended sense of this specimen's time point label: cells obtained before transplantation from donor or recipient. CD3+CD4+ and CD3+CD8+ populations were FACS-sorted from unstimulated pre-transplant donor and recipient cells taken from spleen or lymph nodes. The library was produced with the immunoSEQ multiplex PCR assay. In most patients, genomic DNA was isolated using the Qiagen DNeasy Blood and Tissue Kit and sent frozen to Adaptive Biotechnologies for TCR sequencing. Adaptive Biotechnologies carried out high-throughput TCR-beta CDR3 sequencing of genomic DNA for most patients. The original methods were these. Adaptive's ImmunoSEQ software supplied the TCR sequencing data for 18 patients, while MiXCR and VDJtools were used to process a few other patients. CD4 versus CD8 sorting errors were corrected by removing sequences found in both subsets at a frequency ratio below 5:1. CDR3 nucleotide sequences shared between donor and recipient were removed because their origin could not be assigned. At least 2-fold expansion over unstimulated cells and a minimum CFSE-low frequency of 0.002% (template counts) or 0.001% (read counts) were required for clones to be classified as alloreactive. Clones detected in sequenced pre-transplant spleen, lymph node, or MLR CFSE-low populations of the donor or recipient were defined as mappable. The cumulative frequency of alloreactive clones was calculated as a percentage of all sequences, weighted by copy number. TCRdb provides this immuneACCESS table in a form limited to in-frame rearrangements. Some clones are lacking; in checked studies, under half of them reflect an unresolved V gene, and why the rest are absent is not known. For V, J and clone size, that table is used; D and trimming come from the DNA. The sample data list roughly 100,000 clones, and roughly 87% of these were observed just once. Together, the top ten hold 0.9% of the sample.

The source is a human donor who received an intestinal transplant. The chain links TRBV12-5 with TRBJ2-1; TRBD2 is perhaps the D gene, given 6 matching bases. The sample here was unstimulated CD4+ T cells sorted from spleen or lymph node cells, taken before intestinal transplant. The CDR3 in this case is CASGSPSPSAYNEQFF. The DNA reads as follows: TGTGCTAGTGGTTCGCCCAGCCCTAGCGCCTACAATGAGCAGTTCTTC.